Listed here is a single TCR beta chain. Its antigen specificity is not known. The sample holds no much larger clone one base away, and base qualities are not on file. This specimen's treatment or condition label, per the study, means: randomized to nivolumab then ipilimumab (arm A) or the reverse (arm B). None of the patients in the trial had previously been given DNA-damaging chemotherapy. Live CD3+CD8+ cells negative for CD19 and CD56 were sorted from thawed PBMCs on a FACS Aria II flow cytometer. Samples were obtained from patients with melanoma enrolled in CheckMate 064, a randomized, open-label phase II trial of sequential checkpoint blockade. Peripheral blood mononuclear cells were obtained through leukapheresis, purified using Ficoll-Paque, and frozen in human serum containing approximately 11% DMSO. Immediately after sorting, the purity of sorted blood CD3+CD8+ cells was verified to be >95%, after which DNA was extracted.

This entry belongs to a study of sequential checkpoint blockade in melanoma (dated by TCRdb to about 2019). General notes on the study: Patients were assigned by 1:1 randomization to either first-line nivolumab followed by ipilimumab (arm A) or ipilimumab followed by nivolumab (arm B). Maintenance nivolumab was given following each of the two trial sequences.

TCRbeta CDR3 regions were immunosequenced from genomic DNA with the immunoSEQ Assay. Before high-throughput sequencing, the genomic DNA was amplified using bias-controlled multiplex PCR. Turning to the authors' computational methods: To quantify the absolute abundance of each unique TCRbeta CDR3 region, the sequences were collapsed and filtered. Clonality, defined as 1 minus Pielou's evenness, was calculated using only productive rearrangements. Clones with significantly greater frequencies in on-treatment versus baseline samples were identified using a previously published method. TCRdb's version of the immuneACCESS table is confined to in-frame rearrangements and falls short of the full clone set. An unresolved V gene accounts for under half of the shortfall where checked; the remainder is of unknown origin. V, J and clone size are taken as reported in that table, and D and trimming were inferred from the DNA itself. The sample profile shows 13,000 or so clones; over 75% of them were found once. The ten top clones hold around 7.6% of the sample.

CDR1 and CDR2 were assigned from the germline V gene as MGHRA and YSYEKL. Counted from cysteine to phenylalanine, this CDR3 has 14 amino acids. Kept here is only the CDR3 DNA, which spans 42 bases and is read in frame from base 1. V loses 2 bases of germline sequence and J loses 5 bases, and the interval between the two ends is 10 bases. The full study reports these points: The response-prediction model combining TCR metrics and mutation burden needs validation in larger, independent patient cohorts.

Recombination linked TRBV4-1 to TRBJ2-1, with no confident D gene call. The sequence came from a human donor with melanoma. The sequencing used CD8+ T cells sorted from blood (inferred from file names), collected from a patient given nivolumab and ipilimumab in sequence. The CDR3 region reads CASSQSTEHNEQFF. The bases are TGCGCCAGCAGCCAATCCACCGAGCACAATGAGCAGTTCTTC.